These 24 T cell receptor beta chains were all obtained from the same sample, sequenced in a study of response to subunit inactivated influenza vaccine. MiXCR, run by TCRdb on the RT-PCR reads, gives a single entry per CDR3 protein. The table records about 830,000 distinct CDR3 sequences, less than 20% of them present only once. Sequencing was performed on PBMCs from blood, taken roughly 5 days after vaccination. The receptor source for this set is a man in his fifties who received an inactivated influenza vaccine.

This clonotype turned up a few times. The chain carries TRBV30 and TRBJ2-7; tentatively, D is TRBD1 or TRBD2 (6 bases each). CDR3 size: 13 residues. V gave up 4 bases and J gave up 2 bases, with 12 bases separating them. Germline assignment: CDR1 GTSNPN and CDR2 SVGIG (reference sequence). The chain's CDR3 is CAWTRGLTYEQYF. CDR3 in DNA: TGTGCCTGGACCCGGGGGCTCACCTACGAGCAGTACTTC.

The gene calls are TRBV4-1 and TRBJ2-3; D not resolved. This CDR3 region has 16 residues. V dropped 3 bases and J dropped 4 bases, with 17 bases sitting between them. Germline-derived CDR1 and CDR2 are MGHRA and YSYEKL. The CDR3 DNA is TGCGCCAGCAGCCACTTAGGCAGAGCCTTAGCAGATACGCAGTATTTT. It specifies CASSHLGRALADTQYF.

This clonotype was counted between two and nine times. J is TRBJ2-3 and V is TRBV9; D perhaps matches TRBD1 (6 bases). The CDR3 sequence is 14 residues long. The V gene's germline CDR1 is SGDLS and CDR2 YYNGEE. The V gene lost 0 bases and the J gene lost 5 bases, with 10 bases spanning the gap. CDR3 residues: CASSVEPRGDTQYF. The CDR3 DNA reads TGTGCCAGCAGCGTAGAACCCAGGGGAGATACGCAGTATTTT.

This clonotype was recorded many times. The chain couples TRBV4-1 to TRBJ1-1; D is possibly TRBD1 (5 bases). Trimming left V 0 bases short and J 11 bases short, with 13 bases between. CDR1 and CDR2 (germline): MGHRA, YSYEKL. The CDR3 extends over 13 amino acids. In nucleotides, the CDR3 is TGCGCCAGCAGCCAAGACAAGGGGCTGAGCGCTTTCTTT. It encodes CASSQDKGLSAFF.

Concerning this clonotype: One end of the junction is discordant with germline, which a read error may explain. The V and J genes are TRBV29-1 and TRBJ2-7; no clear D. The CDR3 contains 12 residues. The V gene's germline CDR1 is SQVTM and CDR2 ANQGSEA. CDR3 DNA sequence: TGCAGCGTTGATCTTGGGTCCTCCGAGCAGTACTTC. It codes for CSVDLGSSEQYF.

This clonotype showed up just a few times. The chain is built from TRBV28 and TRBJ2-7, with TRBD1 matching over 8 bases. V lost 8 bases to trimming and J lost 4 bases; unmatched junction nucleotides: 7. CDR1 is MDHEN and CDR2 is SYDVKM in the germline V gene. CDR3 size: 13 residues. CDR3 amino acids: CASRPGGLYEQYF. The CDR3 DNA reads TGTGCCAGCCGCCCAGGGGGCTTGTACGAGCAGTACTTC. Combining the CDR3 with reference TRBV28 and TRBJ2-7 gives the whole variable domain DVKVTQSSRYLVKRTGEKVFLECVQDMDHENMFWYRQDPGLGLRLIYFSYDVKMKEKGDIPEGYSVSREKKERFSLILESASTNQTSMYLCASRPGGLYEQYFGPGTRLTVT.

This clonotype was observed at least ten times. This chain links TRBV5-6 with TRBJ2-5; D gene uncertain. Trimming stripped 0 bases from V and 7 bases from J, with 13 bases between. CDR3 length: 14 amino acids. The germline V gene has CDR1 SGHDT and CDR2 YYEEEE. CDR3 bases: TGTGCCAGCAGCTTGGTGGCCCAAGGAGTGACCCAGTACTTC. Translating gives CASSLVAQGVTQYF.

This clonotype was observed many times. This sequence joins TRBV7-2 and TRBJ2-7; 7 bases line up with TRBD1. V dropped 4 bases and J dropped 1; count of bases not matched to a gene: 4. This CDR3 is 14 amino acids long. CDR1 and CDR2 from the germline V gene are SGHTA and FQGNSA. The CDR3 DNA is TGTGCCAGCAGCTCCCTGACAGGGTCCTACGAGCAGTACTTC. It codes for CASSSLTGSYEQYF.

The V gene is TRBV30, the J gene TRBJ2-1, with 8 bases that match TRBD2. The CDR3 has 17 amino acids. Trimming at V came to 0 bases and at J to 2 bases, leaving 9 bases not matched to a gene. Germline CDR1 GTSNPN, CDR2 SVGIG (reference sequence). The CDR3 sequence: CAWSVRSGRRTYNEQFF. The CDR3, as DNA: TGTGCCTGGAGTGTACGGAGCGGGAGAAGGACCTACAATGAGCAGTTCTTC. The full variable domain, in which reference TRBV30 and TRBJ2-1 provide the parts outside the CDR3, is SQTIHQWPATLVQPVGSPLSLECTVEGTSNPNLYWYRQAAGRGLQLLFYSVGIGQISSEVPQNLSASRPQDRQFILSSKKLLLSDSGFYLCAWSVRSGRRTYNEQFFGPGTRLTVL.

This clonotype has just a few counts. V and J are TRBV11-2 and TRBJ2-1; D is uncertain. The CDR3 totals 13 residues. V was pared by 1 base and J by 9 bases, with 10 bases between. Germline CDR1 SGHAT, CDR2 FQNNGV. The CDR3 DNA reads TGTGCCAGCAGCTTAGGGGTGTTGAGTGAGCAGTTCTTC. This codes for CASSLGVLSEQFF.

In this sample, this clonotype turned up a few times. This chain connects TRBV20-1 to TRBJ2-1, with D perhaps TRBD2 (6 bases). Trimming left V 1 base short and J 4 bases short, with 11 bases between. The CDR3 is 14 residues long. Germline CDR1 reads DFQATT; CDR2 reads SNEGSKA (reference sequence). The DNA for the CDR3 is TGCAGTGCTAGAGTACTAGCCGAATACAATGAGCAGTTCTTC. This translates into CSARVLAEYNEQFF.

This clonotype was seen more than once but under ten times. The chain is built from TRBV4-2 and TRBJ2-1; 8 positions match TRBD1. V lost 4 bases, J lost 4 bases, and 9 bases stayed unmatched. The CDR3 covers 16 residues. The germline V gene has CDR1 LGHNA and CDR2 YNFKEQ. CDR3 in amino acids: CASSRGQALGYNEQFF. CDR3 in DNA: TGTGCCAGCAGCCGGGGACAGGCACTCGGATACAATGAGCAGTTCTTC.

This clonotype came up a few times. CDR3 region: CASSLSAIGQPQHF. The CDR3 coding sequence is TGTGCCAGCAGCTTATCCGCAATAGGCCAGCCCCAGCATTTT. This rearrangement joins TRBV7-9 to TRBJ1-5; no reliable D call. The CDR3 is 14 amino acids. CDR1 is SEHNR, CDR2 FQNEAQ, per germline (reference sequence). Trimming took off 2 bases at V and 7 bases at J, with 12 bases between the two ends.

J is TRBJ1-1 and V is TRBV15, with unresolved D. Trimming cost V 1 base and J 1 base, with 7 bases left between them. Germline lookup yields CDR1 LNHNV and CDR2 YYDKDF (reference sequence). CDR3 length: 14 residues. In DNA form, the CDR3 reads TGTGCCACCAGCAGAGGAGGCCGGAACACTGAAGCTTTCTTT. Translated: CATSRGGRNTEAFF.

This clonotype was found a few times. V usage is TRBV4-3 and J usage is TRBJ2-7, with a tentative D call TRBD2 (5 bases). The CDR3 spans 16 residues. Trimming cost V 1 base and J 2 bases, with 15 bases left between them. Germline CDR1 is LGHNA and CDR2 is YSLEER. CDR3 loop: CASSQVSDLSAYEQYF. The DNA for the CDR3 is TGCGCCAGCAGCCAAGTTTCGGACTTGTCGGCCTACGAGCAGTACTTC.

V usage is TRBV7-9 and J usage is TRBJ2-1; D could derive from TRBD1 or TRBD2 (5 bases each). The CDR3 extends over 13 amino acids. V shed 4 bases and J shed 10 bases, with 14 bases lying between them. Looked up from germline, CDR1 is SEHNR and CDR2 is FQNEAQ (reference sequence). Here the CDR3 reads CASSSQRGAEQFF. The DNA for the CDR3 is TGTGCCAGCAGCTCCCAAAGAGGGGCCGAGCAGTTCTTC.

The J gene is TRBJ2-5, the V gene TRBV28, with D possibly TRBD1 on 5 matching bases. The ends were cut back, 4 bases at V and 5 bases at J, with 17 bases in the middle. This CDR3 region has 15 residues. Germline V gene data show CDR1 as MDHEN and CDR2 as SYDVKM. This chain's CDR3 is CASSSLTARRETQYF. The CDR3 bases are TGTGCCAGCAGTTCCTTGACAGCCCGGCGGGAGACCCAGTACTTC.

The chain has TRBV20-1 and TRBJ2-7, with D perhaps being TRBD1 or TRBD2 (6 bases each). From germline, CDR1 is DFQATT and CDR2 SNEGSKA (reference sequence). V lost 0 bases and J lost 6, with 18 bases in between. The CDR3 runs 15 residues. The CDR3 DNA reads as TGCAGTGCTAGAGATACGGGGGCTACCCTATTCGAGCAGTACTTC. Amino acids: CSARDTGATLFEQYF.

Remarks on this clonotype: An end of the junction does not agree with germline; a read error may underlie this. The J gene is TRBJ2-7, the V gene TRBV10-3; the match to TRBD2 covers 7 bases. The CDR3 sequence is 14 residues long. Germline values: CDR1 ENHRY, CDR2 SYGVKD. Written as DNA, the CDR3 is TGTGCCATCAGTGTAGGGCGGGAGTCCTCCGAGCAGTACTTC. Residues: CAISVGRESSEQYF.

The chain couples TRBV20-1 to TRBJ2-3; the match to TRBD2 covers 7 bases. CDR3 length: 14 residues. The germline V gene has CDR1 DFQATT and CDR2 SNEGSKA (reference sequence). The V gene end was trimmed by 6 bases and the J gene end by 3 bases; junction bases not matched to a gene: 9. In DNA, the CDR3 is TGCAGTGCCCCTGGGACTATCGAAACAGATACGCAGTATTTT. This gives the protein CSAPGTIETDTQYF.

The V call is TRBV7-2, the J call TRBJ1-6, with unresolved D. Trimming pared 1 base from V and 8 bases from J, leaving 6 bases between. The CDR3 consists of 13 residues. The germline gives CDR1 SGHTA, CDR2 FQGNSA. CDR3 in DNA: TGTGCCAGCAGCTTAGAGCCGTATTCACCCCTCCACTTT. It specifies CASSLEPYSPLHF.

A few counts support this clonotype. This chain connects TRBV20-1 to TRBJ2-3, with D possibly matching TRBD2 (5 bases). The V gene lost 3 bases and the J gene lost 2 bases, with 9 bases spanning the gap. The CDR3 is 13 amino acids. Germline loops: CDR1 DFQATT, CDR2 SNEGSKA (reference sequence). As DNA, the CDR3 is TGCAGTGCTAGCGGGATCCTCACAGATACGCAGTATTTT. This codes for CSASGILTDTQYF.

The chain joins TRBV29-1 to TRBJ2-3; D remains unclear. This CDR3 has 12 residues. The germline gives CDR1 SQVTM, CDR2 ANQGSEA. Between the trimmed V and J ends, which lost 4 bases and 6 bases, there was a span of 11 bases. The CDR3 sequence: CSVGLIGDTQYF. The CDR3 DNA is TGCAGCGTTGGCCTAATCGGGGATACGCAGTATTTT.

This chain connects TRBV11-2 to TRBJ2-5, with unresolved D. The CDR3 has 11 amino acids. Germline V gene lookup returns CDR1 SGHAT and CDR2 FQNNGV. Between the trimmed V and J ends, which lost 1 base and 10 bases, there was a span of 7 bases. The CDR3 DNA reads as TGTGCCAGCAGCTTAGGGCACCACCAGTACTTC. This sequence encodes CASSLGHHQYF.